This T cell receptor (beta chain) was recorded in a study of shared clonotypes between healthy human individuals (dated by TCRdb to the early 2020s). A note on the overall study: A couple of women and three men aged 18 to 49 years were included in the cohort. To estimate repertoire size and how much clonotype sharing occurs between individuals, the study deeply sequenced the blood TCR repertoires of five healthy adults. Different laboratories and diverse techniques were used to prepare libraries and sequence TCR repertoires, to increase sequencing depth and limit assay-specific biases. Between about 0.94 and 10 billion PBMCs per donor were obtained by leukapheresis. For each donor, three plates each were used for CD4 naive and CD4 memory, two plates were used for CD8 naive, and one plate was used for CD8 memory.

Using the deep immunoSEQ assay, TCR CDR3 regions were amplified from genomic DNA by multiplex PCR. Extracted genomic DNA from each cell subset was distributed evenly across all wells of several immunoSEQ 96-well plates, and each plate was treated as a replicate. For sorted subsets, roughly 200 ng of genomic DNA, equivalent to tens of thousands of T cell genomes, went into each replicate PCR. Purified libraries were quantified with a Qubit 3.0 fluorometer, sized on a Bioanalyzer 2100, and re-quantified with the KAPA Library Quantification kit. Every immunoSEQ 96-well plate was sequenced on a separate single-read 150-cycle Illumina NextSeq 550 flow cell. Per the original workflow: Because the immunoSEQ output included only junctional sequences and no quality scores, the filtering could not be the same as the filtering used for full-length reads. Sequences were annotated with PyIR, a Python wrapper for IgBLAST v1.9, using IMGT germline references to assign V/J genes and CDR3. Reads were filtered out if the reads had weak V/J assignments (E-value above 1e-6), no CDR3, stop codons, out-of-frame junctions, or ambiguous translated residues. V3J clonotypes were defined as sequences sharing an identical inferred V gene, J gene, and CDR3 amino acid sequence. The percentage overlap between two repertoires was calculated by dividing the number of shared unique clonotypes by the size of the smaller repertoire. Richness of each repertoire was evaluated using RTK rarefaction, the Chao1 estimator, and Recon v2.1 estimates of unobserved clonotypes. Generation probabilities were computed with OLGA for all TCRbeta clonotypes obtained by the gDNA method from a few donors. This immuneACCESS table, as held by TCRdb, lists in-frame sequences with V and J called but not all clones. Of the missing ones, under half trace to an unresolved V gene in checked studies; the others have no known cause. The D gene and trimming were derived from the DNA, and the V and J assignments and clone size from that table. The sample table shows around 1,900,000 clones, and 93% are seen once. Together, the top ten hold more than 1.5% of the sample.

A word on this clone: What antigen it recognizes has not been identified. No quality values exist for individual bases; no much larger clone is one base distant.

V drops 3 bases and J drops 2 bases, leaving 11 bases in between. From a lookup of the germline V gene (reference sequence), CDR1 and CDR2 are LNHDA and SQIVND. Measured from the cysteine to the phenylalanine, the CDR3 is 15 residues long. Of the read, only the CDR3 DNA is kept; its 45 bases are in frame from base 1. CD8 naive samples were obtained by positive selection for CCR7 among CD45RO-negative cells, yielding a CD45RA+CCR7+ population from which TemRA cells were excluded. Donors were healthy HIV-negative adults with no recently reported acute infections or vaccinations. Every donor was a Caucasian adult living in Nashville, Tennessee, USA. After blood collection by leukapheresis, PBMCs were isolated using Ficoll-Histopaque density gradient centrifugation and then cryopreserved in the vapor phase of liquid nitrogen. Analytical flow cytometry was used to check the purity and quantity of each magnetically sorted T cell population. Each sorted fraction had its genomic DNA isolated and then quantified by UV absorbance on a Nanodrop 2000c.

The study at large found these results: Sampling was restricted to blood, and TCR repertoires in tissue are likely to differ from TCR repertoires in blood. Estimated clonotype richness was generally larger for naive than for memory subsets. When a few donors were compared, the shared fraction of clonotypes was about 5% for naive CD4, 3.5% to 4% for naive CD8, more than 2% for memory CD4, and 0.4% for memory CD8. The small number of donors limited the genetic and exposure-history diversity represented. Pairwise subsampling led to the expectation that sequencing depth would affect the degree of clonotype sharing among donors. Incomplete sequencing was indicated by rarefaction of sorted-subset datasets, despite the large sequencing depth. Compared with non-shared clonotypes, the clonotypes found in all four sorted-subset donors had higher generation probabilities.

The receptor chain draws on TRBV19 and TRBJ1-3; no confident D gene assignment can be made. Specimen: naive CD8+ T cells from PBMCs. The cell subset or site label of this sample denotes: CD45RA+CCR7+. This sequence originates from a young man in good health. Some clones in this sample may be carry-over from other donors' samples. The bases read TGTGCCAGTAGTATGGTGAGTTTCCCTGGAAACACCATATATTTT. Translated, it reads CASSMVSFPGNTIYF.